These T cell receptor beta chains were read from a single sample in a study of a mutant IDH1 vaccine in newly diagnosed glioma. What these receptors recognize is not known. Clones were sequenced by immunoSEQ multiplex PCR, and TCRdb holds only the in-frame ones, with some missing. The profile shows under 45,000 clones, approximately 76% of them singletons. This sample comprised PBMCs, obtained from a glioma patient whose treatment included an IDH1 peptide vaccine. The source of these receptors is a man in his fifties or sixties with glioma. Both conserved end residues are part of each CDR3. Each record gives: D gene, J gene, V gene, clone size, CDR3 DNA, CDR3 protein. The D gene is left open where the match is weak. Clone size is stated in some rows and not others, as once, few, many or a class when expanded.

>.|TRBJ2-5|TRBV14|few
TGTGCCAGCAGCCCCCGGACCAACGGAGAGACCCAGTACTTC
CASSPRTNGETQYF
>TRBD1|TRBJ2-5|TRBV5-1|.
TGCGCCAGCAGAAACCCCGGGACAGGGGGAGAGACCCAGTACTTC
CASRNPGTGGETQYF
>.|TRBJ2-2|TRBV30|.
TGTGCCTGGAGAAGGTCTGGGGCGCCGAACACCGGGGAGCTGTTTTTT
CAWRRSGAPNTGELFF
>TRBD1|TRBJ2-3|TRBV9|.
TGTGCCAGCAGCGAGCGGACAGGATCCGGTCCAGATACGCAGTATTTT
CASSERTGSGPDTQYF
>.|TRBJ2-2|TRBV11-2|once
TGTGCCAGCAGCTTACAACAGGGCACCGGGGAGCTGTTTTTT
CASSLQQGTGELFF
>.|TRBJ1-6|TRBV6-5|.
TGTGCCAGCAGTTACAGCTGGGACACCGGTGGAGTACCCCTCCACTTT
CASSYSWDTGGVPLHF
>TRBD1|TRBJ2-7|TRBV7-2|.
TGTGCCAGCAGCCATCCTCCCGGACAGGCGAACGAGCAGTACTTC
CASSHPPGQANEQYF
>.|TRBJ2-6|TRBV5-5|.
TGTGCCAGCAGCCCGACACAGGCTGGGGCCAACGTCCTGACTTTC
CASSPTQAGANVLTF
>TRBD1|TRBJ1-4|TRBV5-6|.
TGTGCCAGCAGCCGTCCCGGGACAGGGCTCACTAATGAAAAACTGTTTTTT
CASSRPGTGLTNEKLFF
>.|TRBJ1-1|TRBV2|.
TGTGCCAGCGACTTACCGACTGAAGCTTTCTTT
CASDLPTEAFF
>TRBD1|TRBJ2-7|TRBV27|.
TGTGCCAGCAGGGGTCCCGGGACAGGGGGCGAGGAGTACTTC
CASRGPGTGGEEYF
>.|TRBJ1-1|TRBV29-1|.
TGCAGCGTTGCGGACACTGAAGCTTTCTTT
CSVADTEAFF
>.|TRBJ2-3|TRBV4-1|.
TGCGCCAGCAGCCAAGGTGCGGACACAGATACGCAGTATTTT
CASSQGADTDTQYF
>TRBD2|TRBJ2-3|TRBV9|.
TGTGCCAGCAGCGTAAGCGGGGTCCGCACAGATACGCAGTATTTT
CASSVSGVRTDTQYF
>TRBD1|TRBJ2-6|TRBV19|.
TGTGCCAGTAGTTTGGGCAGGGGGCTGGGGGCCAACGTCCTGACTTTC
CASSLGRGLGANVLTF